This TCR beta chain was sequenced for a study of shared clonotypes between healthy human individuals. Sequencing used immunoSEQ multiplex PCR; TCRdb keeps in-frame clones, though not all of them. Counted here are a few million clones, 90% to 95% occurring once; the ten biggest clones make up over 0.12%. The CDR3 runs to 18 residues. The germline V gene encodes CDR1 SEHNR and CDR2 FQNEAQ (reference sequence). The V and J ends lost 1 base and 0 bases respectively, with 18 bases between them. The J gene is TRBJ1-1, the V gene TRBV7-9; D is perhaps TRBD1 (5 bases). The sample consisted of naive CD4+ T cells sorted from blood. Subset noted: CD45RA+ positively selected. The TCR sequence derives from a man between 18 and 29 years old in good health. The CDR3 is CASSLVFQGTAMNTEAFF. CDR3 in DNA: TGTGCCAGCAGCTTAGTTTTTCAAGGGACCGCGATGAACACTGAAGCTTTCTTT.